This T cell receptor (beta chain) was sequenced in a study of identical twins (dated by TCRdb to 2016 to 2017). Regarding the study in general: To test whether fetal clonotypes persist, this study deep-sequenced TCR alpha and beta repertoires from monozygotic twins, from unrelated adults of various ages, and from cord blood. Replicate twin experiments were performed at different times using different library preparation protocols to rule out contamination.

From its cysteine to its phenylalanine, the CDR3 spans 15 amino acids. CDR3 DNA is the only sequence kept; it has 45 bases, read in frame from the first base. V and J are trimmed by 7 bases and 7 bases, and the gene matches miss 10 bases of the junction. The germline V gene specifies MDHEN as CDR1 and SYDVKM as CDR2. The library was prepared using 5' RACE. Reads for this sample came from an Illumina HiSeq 2000. A universal primer binding site was introduced by template switching, and a unique molecular identifier was present in the final cDNA, enabling accurate counting of TCR cDNA molecules. Specific primers in the conserved constant-segment region were used to synthesize first-strand cDNA for TCR alpha and beta chains. To control for contamination, every cDNA library was double barcoded, receiving both a SMART-Mk sample barcode and Illumina barcodes. TruSeq adapter sequences along with Illumina sample barcodes were introduced in two successive PCR steps. The TCR alpha and beta cDNA libraries were sequenced on the Illumina HiSeq platform using custom primers. As for the authors' bioinformatics: MiGEC was used to process raw reads and extract unique molecular identifiers, and MiXCR was used to find CDR3 positions. Recombination models were inferred per individual with the repgenHMM and IGoR tools using an EM algorithm. The tcR package in R was used for shared clonotype analysis, with sharing normalized by the product of cloneset sizes. To study raw recombination free of thymic and clonal selection effects, out-of-frame nonproductive sequences were analyzed. The public reads were run again by TCRdb, first through fastp at Q25 and then through MiXCR, and only productive beta chains were kept. Duplicate CDR3 protein sequences are folded into a single record with the most common DNA and genes. For this entry, the V and J calls and clone size follow TCRdb and not the study's own pipeline. Counted in this sample were some 460,000 distinct CDR3 sequences; 13% to 15% of them appeared once. The top ten hold approximately 0.52% of the sample.

Only healthy Caucasian donors were included. Three pairs of female monozygotic twins, all aged 18 to 29 years, were included in the twin cohort. CD4+ and CD8+ T cell populations were isolated with positive isolation kits from Invitrogen. This clonotype was counted only a few times. Its target antigen remains unknown. Base qualities are not at hand, and no much larger clone is one base apart. Broad study findings and their caveats: Fewer insertions were carried by abundant cord blood beta clonotypes; a weaker similar trend was observed in young adult naive repertoires, while no such trend was observed in memory repertoires. Excess twin sharing in beta out-of-frame sequences was weaker because fewer shared sequences lowered the signal-to-noise ratio. Invariant T cells such as MAIT and iNKT could partly confound zero-insertion analyses, although diverse VJ usage argued against such confounding for most clonotypes. Recombination models systematically underestimated out-of-frame TCR alpha sharing in monozygotic twins but agreed with sharing between unrelated individuals. Because the same donors could not be followed over many years, the conclusions relied on cross-sectional statistical analysis. Compared with coincidental sharing between unrelated individuals, an excess of low generation-probability sequences was observed among out-of-frame TCR alpha sequences shared between twins.

This sample also appeared in a second study, on yellow fever vaccine responses in identical twins. The second source states: According to the authors, in identical twins the way T cells responded to vaccination appeared partly convergent and partly personalized. The study precisely tracked vaccine-responding T cell clones in identical twins.

The chain was built from TRBV28 and TRBJ2-1; TRBD2 aligns with 10 central bases. The TCR was taken from a woman under 30 in good health. The sample consisted of CD4+ T cells sorted from blood. At the DNA level, the sequence is TGTGCCAGCAATTCCCTTAGCGGGGGGATAAATGAGCAGTTCTTC. It is translated as CASNSLSGGINEQFF.